The 24 T cell receptor beta chains below come from one sample, sequenced in a study of cytomegalovirus exposure and HLA in healthy donors. Primers: 60 Vbeta forward and 13 Jbeta reverse. Sequenced by immunoSEQ multiplex PCR; TCRdb stores in-frame clones only, minus some. Recorded for this sample: about 120,000 clones. The material sequenced was PBMCs. Receptors originate from a man in his forties in good health and CMV-seropositive.

The chain carries TRBV7-8 and TRBJ2-3; 7 nucleotides match TRBD2. Trimming took 5 bases from V and 0 from J; bases not matched to a gene: 5. The CDR3 is 15 amino acids. From germline, CDR1 is SGHVS and CDR2 FQNEAQ. In nucleotides, the CDR3 is TGTGCCAGCAGCCTACTAGCGACTAGCACAGATACGCAGTATTTT. It is translated as CASSLLATSTDTQYF.

The chain couples TRBV28 to TRBJ2-3; D ambiguous. Germline V CDR1 and CDR2: MDHEN, SYDVKM. The CDR3 is 16 amino acids. Trimming left V 5 bases short and J 4 bases short, with 19 bases between. CDR3 bases: TGTGCCAGCAGTCCAATTCCCGGGTTCTGGGCAGATACGCAGTATTTT. It translates to CASSPIPGFWADTQYF. Full variable domain (missing parts from reference TRBV28 and TRBJ2-3): DVKVTQSSRYLVKRTGEKVFLECVQDMDHENMFWYRQDPGLGLRLIYFSYDVKMKEKGDIPEGYSVSREKKERFSLILESASTNQTSMYLCASSPIPGFWADTQYFGPGTRLTVL.

The chain has TRBV6-5 and TRBJ1-2; tentative D call: TRBD1 (6 bases). Germline V gene data show CDR1 as MNHEY and CDR2 as SVGAGI. Between the trimmed V and J ends, which lost 6 bases and 8 bases, there was a span of 22 bases. The CDR3 is made up of 15 amino acids. This chain's CDR3 is CASSSSGAGEWGYTF. Written as DNA, the CDR3 is TGTGCCAGCAGCTCTTCCGGGGCAGGGGAATGGGGCTACACCTTC.

The V and J genes are TRBV29-1 and TRBJ1-3; D perhaps matches TRBD1 (5 bases). This CDR3 comprises 12 residues. Germline-derived CDR1 and CDR2 are SQVTM and ANQGSEA. The V end lost 4 bases, the J end lost 6 bases, and 10 bases lay between the germline ends. The CDR3 DNA reads as TGCAGCGTTGGAACAGGATCAAACACCATATATTTT. Its protein product is CSVGTGSNTIYF.

This chain joins TRBV27 and TRBJ1-4; 8 bases align to TRBD1. The J segment lost 10 bases and the V segment lost 5 bases, leaving 3 bases of the junction unmatched. The CDR3 totals 12 residues. Germline CDR1 MNHEY, CDR2 SMNVEV (reference sequence). The CDR3 coding sequence is TGTGCCAGCAGTACAGGGGGGAGAAAACTGTTTTTT. The encoded protein is CASSTGGRKLFF.

The chain has TRBV6-5 and TRBJ2-1, with 8 bases matching TRBD2. Germline V gene data show CDR1 as MNHEY and CDR2 as SVGAGI. The CDR3 has 16 residues. V trimming: 4 bases; J trimming: 4 bases; junction bases outside the gene matches: 9. The CDR3 DNA follows: TGTGCCAGCAGTTGGACGGGAGGGCCCCCTTACAATGAGCAGTTCTTC. Translation gives CASSWTGGPPYNEQFF.

The rearrangement links TRBV5-1 to TRBJ1-1; D call uncertain. The CDR3 runs 14 residues. The germline CDR1 and CDR2 sequences are SGHRS and YFSETQ. Trimming took off 0 bases at V and 0 bases at J, with 6 bases between the two ends. The CDR3 sequence: CASSLGPLNTEAFF. The CDR3 nucleotides read TGCGCCAGCAGCTTGGGGCCGCTGAACACTGAAGCTTTCTTT.

The chain combines TRBV4-1 with TRBJ2-5; weak D call: TRBD2 (6 bases). The better agreement between TRBJ2-7 and the DNA end casts doubt on the J call. Looked up from germline, CDR1 is MGHRA and CDR2 is YSYEKL. The CDR3 is 16 amino acids. The CDR3 DNA sequence: TGCGCCAGCAGCCCCAACGTAGGTAGCGGCACGTACGAGCAGTACTTC. This translates into CASSPNVGSGTYEQYF.

The chain has TRBV6-5 and TRBJ2-1; the D gene is possibly TRBD1 (6 bases). The CDR3 extends over 12 amino acids. V was pared by 9 bases and J by 9 bases, with 15 bases between. CDR1 and CDR2 from the germline V gene are MNHEY and SVGAGI. The CDR3 bases are TGTGCCAGTCGGCAGGGGCTGACTGAGCAGTTCTTC. It codes for CASRQGLTEQFF.

The rearrangement uses TRBV29-1 and TRBJ1-1; D perhaps matches TRBD1 (5 bases). CDR1 and CDR2 (germline): SQVTM, ANQGSEA. This CDR3 comprises 12 residues. Deletions cut 6 bases from V and 5 bases from J, with 13 bases between. In DNA, the CDR3 is TGCAGCGTAGTTTGGGGGAGGACTGAAGCTTTCTTT. This translates into CSVVWGRTEAFF.

The V call is TRBV6-5, the J call TRBJ2-7; TRBD2 agrees at 8 bases. The CDR3 sequence is 15 residues long. Trimming cost V 5 bases and J 4 bases; bases outside gene matches: 10. Germline CDR1 is MNHEY and CDR2 is SVGAGI. In DNA, the CDR3 is TGTGCCAGCAGTGTTACCGGGACTAGGAGTTACGAGCAGTACTTC. It translates to CASSVTGTRSYEQYF.

The chain carries TRBV6-1 and TRBJ2-7, with 9 positions matching TRBD2. The CDR3 runs 15 residues. Germline lookup yields CDR1 MNHNS and CDR2 SASEGT. V dropped 7 bases and J dropped 6; count of bases not matched to a gene: 13. CDR3 nucleotide sequence: TGTGCCAGCACCCCGAGGAGGACTAGCGCGAGCGAGCAGTACTTC. Its protein product is CASTPRRTSASEQYF.

CDR3 DNA sequence: TGTGCCTGGGGAGGGCCAAGGGATACGCAGTATTTT. Residues: CAWGGPRDTQYF. The genes are TRBV30 and TRBJ2-3; tentative D call: TRBD2 (6 bases). CDR1 is GTSNPN, CDR2 SVGIG, per germline (reference sequence). V lost 5 bases and J lost 6, with 12 bases in between. The CDR3 contains 12 residues.

This rearrangement joins TRBV4-1 to TRBJ1-4, with TRBD1 as a possible D gene (5 bases). Trimming left V 7 bases short and J 8 bases short, with 20 bases between. Germline CDR1 and CDR2: MGHRA and YSYEKL. The CDR3 is 15 residues long. The CDR3 region is CASNSNVNRKEKLFF. CDR3 bases: TGCGCCAGCAACTCGAACGTGAACAGGAAAGAAAAACTGTTTTTT.

The CDR3 region is CASTLSGQETQYF. CDR3 nucleotide sequence: TGTGCCAGCACCCTCTCAGGTCAAGAGACCCAGTACTTC. The chain joins TRBV6-5 to TRBJ2-5; unclear D gene. This CDR3 is built from 13 residues. Trimming took 7 bases from V and 2 from J, leaving 11 bases between them. The germline V gene has CDR1 MNHEY and CDR2 SVGAGI.

The genes are TRBV11-2 and TRBJ1-3; no clear D gene. This CDR3 has 12 residues. Trimming stripped 5 bases from V and 4 bases from J, with 6 bases between. Looked up from germline, CDR1 is SGHAT and CDR2 is FQNNGV. Written as DNA, the CDR3 is TGTGCCAGCAGCCCCGGGGGAAACACCATATATTTT. It specifies CASSPGGNTIYF.

V usage is TRBV4-2 and J usage is TRBJ2-1; TRBD1 agrees at 12 bases. The CDR3 spans 17 residues. Germline V CDR1 and CDR2: LGHNA, YNFKEQ. V trimming: 0 bases; J trimming: 6 bases; junction bases outside the gene matches: 6. The CDR3 region is CASSQDPGQGASNEQFF. DNA of the CDR3: TGTGCCAGCAGCCAAGATCCGGGACAGGGGGCCTCCAATGAGCAGTTCTTC.

The chain links TRBV28 to TRBJ1-1, with TRBD1 identical over 7 bases. Trimming removed 7 bases from V and 6 bases from J; junction bases left unmatched: 14. The CDR3 has 15 amino acids. CDR1 is MDHEN and CDR2 is SYDVKM in the germline V gene. The CDR3 DNA sequence: TGTGCCAGCACCCGTCAGGCAGGGGGGCGCGCTGAAGCTTTCTTT. Its protein is CASTRQAGGRAEAFF.

The CDR3 coding sequence is TGTGCCAGCAGTGAAGGACAGGAGAATCAGCCCCAGCATTTT. Translated: CASSEGQENQPQHF. V and J are TRBV6-1 and TRBJ1-5, with a weak D call TRBD1 (6 bases). V lost 1 base and J lost 4, with 8 bases in between. Germline V gives CDR1 MNHNS, CDR2 SASEGT. The CDR3 loop spans 14 amino acids.

V is TRBV6-6 and J is TRBJ1-3; weak D call: TRBD1 (6 bases). The CDR3 runs 16 residues. With 6 bases removed from V and 1 base from J, the gap between germline ends came to 16 bases. The germline V gene has CDR1 MNHNY and CDR2 SVGAGI (reference sequence). Here the CDR3 DNA reads TGTGCCAGCAGCCCCCGGACAGTCATATCTGGAAACACCATATATTTT. Translation gives CASSPRTVISGNTIYF.

The genes are TRBV5-1 and TRBJ2-1; D is unclear. The CDR3 consists of 13 residues. Germline V gene lookup returns CDR1 SGHRS and CDR2 YFSETQ. The ends were cut back, 3 bases at V and 2 bases at J, with 6 bases in the middle. This chain's CDR3 is CASSSPTYNEQFF. CDR3 in DNA: TGCGCCAGCAGCTCTCCTACCTACAATGAGCAGTTCTTC.

The chain combines TRBV19 with TRBJ2-2; 9 bases are a match to TRBD2. J lost 5 bases, V lost 2 bases, and 6 bases had no gene match. The CDR3 runs 16 residues. Germline CDR1 reads LNHDA; CDR2 reads SQIVND (reference sequence). The CDR3 loop reads CASSIPAGGGTGELFF. The CDR3 region has the DNA TGTGCCAGTAGTATACCAGCGGGAGGAGGGACCGGGGAGCTGTTTTTT.

CDR3 sequence (DNA): TGTGCCAGTGAAGTCCGGGGCGGGGGATACAATGAGCAGTTCTTC. It codes for CASEVRGGGYNEQFF. This chain uses TRBV27 with TRBJ2-1; TRBD2 matches 7 bases. Per the germline V gene, CDR1 is MNHEY and CDR2 is SMNVEV (reference sequence). The CDR3 spans 15 residues. V gave up 9 bases and J gave up 4 bases; unmatched junction bases: 12.

This rearrangement joins TRBV27 to TRBJ1-1; no clear D gene. The V end lost 7 bases, the J end lost 8 bases, and 14 bases lay between the germline ends. The CDR3 covers 12 residues. Germline V lookup: CDR1 MNHEY, CDR2 SMNVEV (reference sequence). Here the CDR3 DNA reads TGTGCCAGCACCGGGGTCGGGCGAGAAGCTTTCTTT. The encoded protein is CASTGVGREAFF.